The next 16 T cell receptor beta chains were all read from a single sample in a study of shared clonotypes between healthy human individuals (dated by TCRdb to the early 2020s). The protocol used for the library was the immunoSEQ multiplex PCR assay. The immuneACCESS repertoire file appears here via TCRdb, limited to in-frame rearrangements. These files lack a portion of the clones; in checked studies, under half of the deficit traces to unresolved V genes, and the cause of the others is not known. This sample holds some 2,000,000 clones; around 95% were observed only once. The ten top clones hold more than 0.1% of the sample. The source material was naive CD4+ T cells sorted from blood. Taken with the paper, the label for cell subset or site translates to: CD45RA+ positively selected. These receptors were collected from a man aged 18-30 years in good health.

The genes are TRBV5-1 and TRBJ2-1, with D possibly being TRBD1 (6 bases). This CDR3 spans 13 amino acids. Trimming took off 6 bases at V and 7 bases at J, with 14 bases between the two ends. CDR1 SGHRS and CDR2 YFSETQ come from the germline V gene. CDR3 amino acids: CASTGTLGNEQFF. CDR3 in DNA: TGCGCCAGCACAGGGACACTAGGGAATGAGCAGTTCTTC.

This chain links TRBV5-1 with TRBJ2-3; no reliable D call. V gave up 2 bases and J gave up 2 bases, with 9 bases separating them. The CDR3 extends over 14 amino acids. The germline V gene encodes CDR1 SGHRS and CDR2 YFSETQ. The CDR3 region has the DNA TGCGCCAGCAGCTTCCGGACGAACACAGATACGCAGTATTTT. It is translated as CASSFRTNTDTQYF.

V usage is TRBV6-6 and J usage is TRBJ1-1, with D tentatively TRBD1 (5 bases). Germline CDR1 reads MNHNY; CDR2 reads SVGAGI (reference sequence). CDR3 length equals 15 residues. The V gene lost 6 bases and the J gene lost 1 base, with 15 bases spanning the gap. CDR3 residues: CASSPWAGTNTEAFF. Here the CDR3 DNA reads TGTGCCAGCAGCCCCTGGGCAGGGACGAACACTGAAGCTTTCTTT.

The rearrangement joins TRBV27 to TRBJ2-3; 8 nucleotides agree with TRBD2. This CDR3 has 14 amino acids. Germline V CDR1 and CDR2: MNHEY, SMNVEV (reference sequence). The J segment lost 3 bases and the V segment lost 6 bases, leaving 5 bases of the junction unmatched. CDR3 sequence: CASRRAGVTDTQYF. In DNA, the CDR3 is TGTGCCAGCAGGAGAGCGGGGGTAACAGATACGCAGTATTTT.

J is TRBJ1-6 and V is TRBV7-2; D might be TRBD1 (6 bases). V lost 5 bases and J lost 7, with 12 bases in between. The CDR3 extends over 14 amino acids. Germline V gene sequence: CDR1 SGHTA, CDR2 FQGNSA. CDR3 region: CASSPQGPNSPLHF. The CDR3 bases are TGTGCCAGCAGCCCCCAGGGGCCCAATTCACCCCTCCACTTT.

This clone has a single count. This chain uses TRBV7-9 with TRBJ1-1, with D uncertain. V lost 7 bases and J 1 base, leaving 16 bases between the germline ends. This CDR3 spans 15 amino acids. The germline V gene has CDR1 SEHNR and CDR2 FQNEAQ (reference sequence). In DNA, the CDR3 is TGTGCCAGCACCCCCCAGTGGGTGGGGAACACTGAAGCTTTCTTT. Translated: CASTPQWVGNTEAFF.

The chain is built from TRBV30 and TRBJ2-6; D unclear. Germline-derived CDR1 and CDR2 are GTSNPN and SVGIG (reference sequence). This CDR3 comprises 14 residues. Trimming left V 4 bases short and J 4 bases short, with 11 bases between. CDR3: CAWIQTAGANVLTF. In DNA, the CDR3 is TGTGCCTGGATTCAGACCGCGGGGGCCAACGTCCTGACTTTC. Variable domain in full (rest from reference TRBV30 and TRBJ2-6): SQTIHQWPATLVQPVGSPLSLECTVEGTSNPNLYWYRQAAGRGLQLLFYSVGIGQISSEVPQNLSASRPQDRQFILSSKKLLLSDSGFYLCAWIQTAGANVLTFGAGSRLTVL.

Of note for this clone: The sample contains more than one DNA sequence encoding this CDR3. The rearrangement links TRBV10-3 to TRBJ2-3, with 8 bases identical to TRBD1. The CDR3 spans 14 residues. The V gene's germline CDR1 is ENHRY and CDR2 SYGVKD. Trimming removed 6 bases from V and 2 bases from J; junction bases left unmatched: 4. The CDR3 DNA reads TGTGCCATCAGAGGACAGGGTTCCACAGATACGCAGTATTTT. Translating gives CAIRGQGSTDTQYF.

In DNA form, the CDR3 reads TGTGCCAGCAGTGAAAGGGAGTACAGGGATATCCAAGAGACCCAGTACTTC. Translation: CASSEREYRDIQETQYF. The rearrangement links TRBV6-1 to TRBJ2-5; a possible D gene is TRBD1 (6 bases). The CDR3 spans 17 residues. Between the trimmed V and J ends, which lost 2 bases and 1 base, there was a span of 17 bases. Germline CDR1 MNHNS, CDR2 SASEGT.

The chain couples TRBV4-1 to TRBJ2-7, with TRBD1 as a possible D gene (6 bases). The CDR3 is made up of 15 amino acids. Germline assignment: CDR1 MGHRA and CDR2 YSYEKL. V was clipped by 0 bases and J by 3 bases, with 12 bases between them. CDR3 amino acids: CASSQEAGDGYEQYF. CDR3 sequence (DNA): TGCGCCAGCAGCCAAGAGGCAGGGGACGGCTACGAGCAGTACTTC.

The rearrangement uses TRBV12-1 and TRBJ2-5; no check of the table's D call, TRBD2, against the DNA was made. TRBV12-1 constitutes a pseudogene. This CDR3 is 15 amino acids long. The chain's CDR3 is CASSRMGGLRETQYF. The CDR3 nucleotides are TGTGCCAGCAGCCGAATGGGGGGGCTGAGGGAGACCCAGTACTTC.

The chain couples TRBV28 to TRBJ2-1, with D hard to call. Trimming shortened V by 4 bases and J by 0 bases, and 16 bases separated the two germline ends. CDR1 and CDR2 from the germline V gene are MDHEN and SYDVKM. The CDR3 has 17 amino acids. The DNA of the CDR3 is TGTGCCAGCAGTTCCATTATGCCCCTGGGCTCCTACAATGAGCAGTTCTTC. Translation: CASSSIMPLGSYNEQFF. Supplemented by reference TRBV28 and TRBJ2-1, the full variable domain reads DVKVTQSSRYLVKRTGEKVFLECVQDMDHENMFWYRQDPGLGLRLIYFSYDVKMKEKGDIPEGYSVSREKKERFSLILESASTNQTSMYLCASSSIMPLGSYNEQFFGPGTRLTVL.

This chain links TRBV7-2 with TRBJ2-3; possible D gene TRBD2, 5 bases. V was cut by 5 bases and J by 2 bases, with 14 bases left in between. The CDR3 has 15 amino acids. Germline V gives CDR1 SGHTA, CDR2 FQGNSA. CDR3 nucleotide sequence: TGTGCCAGCAGCGTACTAGGGCCTTCCACAGATACGCAGTATTTT. Protein: CASSVLGPSTDTQYF.

This chain links TRBV5-1 with TRBJ2-5; D may be TRBD2 (7 bases). The CDR3 loop spans 15 amino acids. V shed 1 base and J shed 4 bases, with 14 bases lying between them. CDR1 is SGHRS, CDR2 YFSETQ, per germline. In DNA, the CDR3 is TGCGCCAGCAGCTTGAGGCGGGGGCACGGAGAGACCCAGTACTTC. Its protein product is CASSLRRGHGETQYF.

About this clone: The junction does not match germline at one end; this may be a read error. V is TRBV19 and J is TRBJ2-7; tentative D call: TRBD1 (6 bases). Germline values: CDR1 LNHDA, CDR2 SQIVND (reference sequence). The length of the CDR3 is 14 residues. In DNA form, the CDR3 reads TGTGCCAGCAGTACCCGGACAGCAGTCTACGAGCAGTACTTC. This translates into CASSTRTAVYEQYF.

The V call is TRBV27, the J call TRBJ2-7; D is tentatively TRBD1 or TRBD2 (7 bases each). The CDR3 length is 14 residues. CDR1 is MNHEY, CDR2 SMNVEV, per germline (reference sequence). V was shortened by 2 bases and J by 3 bases, with 11 bases between the two germline ends. CDR3 amino acids: CASSLQGGNYEQYF. CDR3 bases: TGTGCCAGCAGTTTACAGGGGGGGAACTACGAGCAGTACTTC.